The T cell receptor (beta chain) under discussion was sequenced for a study of T cells in Graves' hyperthyroidism and ophthalmopathy. From RNA transcripts, TCR beta CDR3 regions were amplified. In the first-round RT-PCR of the TCR CDR3, the HTBI primer set was used. MiXCR, run by TCRdb on the multiplex PCR reads, gives a single entry per CDR3 protein. The sample includes roughly 93,000 distinct CDR3 sequences, 51% of them seen just once. General study findings and limits: The model identified upcoming ophthalmopathy a median approximately 6.4 months ahead of onset. Most expanded thyroid clonotypes above 0.001 also appeared in blood.

Diagnostic decisions used clinical symptoms, serum thyroxine and TRAb, thyroid ultrasound and orbital computed tomography. The authors took PBMCs from 8.5 to 10 ml fresh peripheral blood. About this clonotype itself: Antigen unknown. The final CDR3 position lacks the conserved phenylalanine or tryptophan, pointing to a likely read error. No DNA is shown, since the ends of the CDR3 on it are uncertain; the CDR3 is the one TCRdb lists.

With termini counted, the CDR3 has 11 amino acids. In germline, CDR1 is SQVTM, CDR2 ANQGSEA. The receptor was isolated from a woman aged 40 to 55 with Graves' hyperthyroidism. The sample comprised blood. V gene TRBV29-1 combines with J gene TRBJ2-5. Here the CDR3 reads CSVAVQETQCL.